This T cell receptor beta chain was observed in a study of blood T cell repertoires in COVID-19. Whole-study context: Acute and convalescent COVID-19 specimens originated in the United States, Italy and Spain.

The CDR3 length is 13 residues. V was clipped by 1 base and J by 7 bases, with 10 bases between them. Germline-derived CDR1 and CDR2 are SEHNR and FQNEAQ (reference sequence). As handled by the study authors: Amplifying reference gene primers gave estimates of nucleated cell counts. The protocol was immunoSEQ multiplex PCR, while the TCRdb copy is restricted to in-frame clones and leaves out a portion. V and J calls and clone size are those listed in that table; D and trimming were worked out from the DNA. The data show about 360,000 clones, roughly 90% seen once. This sequence originates from a woman in her fifties or sixties with COVID-19, enrolled during active disease. The sample taken for sequencing was peripheral blood. The chain recombines TRBV7-9 with TRBJ1-1; no clear D. This CDR3 is CASSLVWAVEAFF. In DNA, the CDR3 is TGTGCCAGCAGCTTAGTATGGGCAGTTGAAGCTTTCTTT.